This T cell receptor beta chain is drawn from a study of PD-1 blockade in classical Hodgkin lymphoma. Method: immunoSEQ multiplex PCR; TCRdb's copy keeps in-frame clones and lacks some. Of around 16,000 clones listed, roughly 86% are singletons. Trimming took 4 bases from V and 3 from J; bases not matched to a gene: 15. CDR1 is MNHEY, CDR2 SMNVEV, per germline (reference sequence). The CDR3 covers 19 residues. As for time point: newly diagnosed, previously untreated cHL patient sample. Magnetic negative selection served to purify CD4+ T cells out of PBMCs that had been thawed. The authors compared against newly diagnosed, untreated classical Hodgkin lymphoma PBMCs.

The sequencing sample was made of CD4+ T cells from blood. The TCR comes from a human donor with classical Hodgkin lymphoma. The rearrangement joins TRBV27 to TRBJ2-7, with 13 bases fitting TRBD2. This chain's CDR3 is CASSSPGLAGRAKFYEQYF. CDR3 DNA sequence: TGTGCCAGCAGTTCCCCGGGACTAGCGGGAAGGGCTAAATTCTACGAGCAGTACTTC.